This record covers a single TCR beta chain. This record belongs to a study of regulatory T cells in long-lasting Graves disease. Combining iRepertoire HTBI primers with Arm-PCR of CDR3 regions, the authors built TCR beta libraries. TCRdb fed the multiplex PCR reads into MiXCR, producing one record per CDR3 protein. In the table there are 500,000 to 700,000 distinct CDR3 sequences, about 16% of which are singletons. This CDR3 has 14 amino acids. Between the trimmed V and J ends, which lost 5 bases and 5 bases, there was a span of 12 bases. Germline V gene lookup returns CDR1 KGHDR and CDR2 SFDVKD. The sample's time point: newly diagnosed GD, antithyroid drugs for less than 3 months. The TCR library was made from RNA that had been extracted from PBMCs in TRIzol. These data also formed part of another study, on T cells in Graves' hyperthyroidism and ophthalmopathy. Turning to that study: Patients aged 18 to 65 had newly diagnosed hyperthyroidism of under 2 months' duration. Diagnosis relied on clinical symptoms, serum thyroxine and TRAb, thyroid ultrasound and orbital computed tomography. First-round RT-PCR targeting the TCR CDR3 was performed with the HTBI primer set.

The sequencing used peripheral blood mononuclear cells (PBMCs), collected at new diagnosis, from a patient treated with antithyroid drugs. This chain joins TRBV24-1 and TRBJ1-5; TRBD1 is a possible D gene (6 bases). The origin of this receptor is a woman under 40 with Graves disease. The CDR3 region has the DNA TGTGCCACCAGTGGGGTTGACAGGTATCAGCCCCAGCATTTT. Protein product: CATSGVDRYQPQHF.